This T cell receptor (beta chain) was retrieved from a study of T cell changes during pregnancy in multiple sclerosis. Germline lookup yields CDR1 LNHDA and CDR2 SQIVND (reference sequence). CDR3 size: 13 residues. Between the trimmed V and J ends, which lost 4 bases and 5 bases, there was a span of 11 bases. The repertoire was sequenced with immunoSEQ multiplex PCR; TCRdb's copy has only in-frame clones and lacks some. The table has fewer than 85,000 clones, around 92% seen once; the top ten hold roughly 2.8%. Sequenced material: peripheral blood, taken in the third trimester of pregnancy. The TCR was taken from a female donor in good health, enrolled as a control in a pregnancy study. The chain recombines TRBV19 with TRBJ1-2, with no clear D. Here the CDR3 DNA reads TGTGCCAGTAGTAGCGAGGTATGGTATGGCTACACCTTC. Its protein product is CASSSEVWYGYTF. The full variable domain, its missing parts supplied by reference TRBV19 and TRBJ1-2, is DGGITQSPKYLFRKEGQNVTLSCEQNLNHDAMYWYRQDPGQGLRLIYYSQIVNDFQKGDIAEGYSVSREKKESFPLTVTSAQKNPTAFYLCASSSEVWYGYTFGSGTRLTVV.